The 6 T cell receptor beta chains reported below all come from one sample, sequenced in a study of CD8+CD57+ T cells in acquired aplastic anemia. Genomic DNA, serving as template, underwent TCR beta VDJ and CDR3 profiling. MiXCR, run by TCRdb on the reads, gives a single entry per CDR3 protein. Among hundreds of thousands of distinct CDR3 sequences, 45% to 65% were seen once, and the ten largest hold less than 9.5%. The source material was sorted CD4+, CD8+, or CD8+CD57+ T cells (not recorded which) from PBMCs. The receptor source for this set is a human donor with severe aplastic anemia or a healthy control (not recorded which).

The V call is TRBV7-2, the J call TRBJ1-6; tentatively, D is TRBD1 (6 bases). V was pared by 5 bases and J by 9 bases, with 14 bases between. Germline V gene lookup returns CDR1 SGHTA and CDR2 FQGNSA. This CDR3 is 14 amino acids long. CDR3 in amino acids: CASSLGPDSSPLHF. CDR3 nucleotides: TGTGCCAGCAGCCTCGGGCCGGACAGTTCACCCCTCCACTTT.

This clonotype was observed many times. The chain is built from TRBV19 and TRBJ1-1, with TRBD1 matching over 10 bases. The V gene's germline CDR1 is LNHDA and CDR2 SQIVND (reference sequence). The CDR3 extends over 19 amino acids. The J segment lost 3 bases and the V segment lost 3 bases, leaving 16 bases of the junction unmatched. The CDR3 nucleotides read TGTGCCAGTAGTATGGTGAGGGGACAGGGGCGAACGGGGGACACTGAAGCTTTCTTT. This encodes CASSMVRGQGRTGDTEAFF.

This clonotype occurred many times. This rearrangement joins TRBV6-5 to TRBJ1-1, with D tentatively TRBD1 (6 bases). Germline CDR1 reads MNHEY; CDR2 reads SVGAGI. Trimming removed 6 bases from V and 5 bases from J, with 19 bases in between. The CDR3 spans 15 residues. As DNA, the CDR3 is TGTGCCAGCAGCCTCCTAGGGGGGAGGATTACTGAAGCTTTCTTT. Protein sequence: CASSLLGGRITEAFF.

The chain is built from TRBV5-5 and TRBJ2-7, with D perhaps matching TRBD1 or TRBD2 (5 bases each). Trimming left V 5 bases short and J 3 bases short, with 18 bases between. Looked up from germline, CDR1 is SGHKS and CDR2 is YYEKEE (reference sequence). This CDR3 spans 15 amino acids. In DNA form, the CDR3 reads TGTGCCAGCAGGCGGGCAGGGTCCACCTACTACGAGCAGTACTTC. Protein product: CASRRAGSTYYEQYF.

The chain couples TRBV19 to TRBJ1-1; D may be TRBD1 (5 bases). V dropped 5 bases and J dropped 3 bases, with 7 bases sitting between them. This CDR3 region has 12 residues. The germline V gene has CDR1 LNHDA and CDR2 SQIVND (reference sequence). CDR3 region: CASSWGYTEAFF. CDR3 sequence (DNA): TGTGCCAGTAGTTGGGGGTACACTGAAGCTTTCTTT.

On this clonotype itself: With a much larger clone just one base away, this may be a read error. The V and J genes are TRBV18 and TRBJ1-2; no reliable D call. Germline CDR1 reads KGHSH; CDR2 reads LQKENI. This CDR3 has 14 amino acids. The CDR3 sequence is CACSPPAGIYGYTF. CDR3 sequence (DNA): TGTGCCTGCTCACCACCTGCAGGTATCTATGGCTACACCTTC.